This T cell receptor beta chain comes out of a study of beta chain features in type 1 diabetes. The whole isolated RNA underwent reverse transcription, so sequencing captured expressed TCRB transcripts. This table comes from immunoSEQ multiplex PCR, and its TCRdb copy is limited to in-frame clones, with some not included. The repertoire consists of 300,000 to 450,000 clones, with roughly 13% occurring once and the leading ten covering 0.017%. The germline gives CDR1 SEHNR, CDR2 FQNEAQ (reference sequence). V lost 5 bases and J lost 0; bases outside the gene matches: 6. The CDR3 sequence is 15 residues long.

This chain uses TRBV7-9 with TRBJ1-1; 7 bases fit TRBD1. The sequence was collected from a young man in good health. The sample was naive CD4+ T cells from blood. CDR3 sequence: CASSTWDSLNTEAFF. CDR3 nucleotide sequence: TGTGCCAGCAGCACTTGGGACAGCCTGAACACTGAAGCTTTCTTT.